These 14 T cell receptor beta chains originate from one sample sequenced in a study of glioma-infiltrating T cells after dendritic cell vaccination. Some clones are missing from TCRdb's copy, which holds only in-frame ones; the method was immunoSEQ multiplex PCR. The repertoire holds 85,000 to 110,000 clones, with roughly four fifths as singletons. Material: blood, obtained before dendritic cell vaccination. Receptor source: a human donor with glioblastoma.

Comments on this clone: Relative to the germline gene, one junction end is altered; a read error may explain this. The chain is built from TRBV6-4 and TRBJ1-1, with 8 positions matching TRBD1. This CDR3 is 15 amino acids long. Germline lookup yields CDR1 MRHNA and CDR2 SNTAGT. CDR3 sequence reads: CVSPRGQGAGTEAFF. CDR3 DNA: TGTGTCAGCCCGAGGGGGCAGGGGGCAGGAACTGAAGCTTTCTTT.

The chain uses TRBV18 and TRBJ2-3; 8 bases map to TRBD2. The CDR3 extends over 16 amino acids. In germline, CDR1 is KGHSH, CDR2 LQKENI. The J segment lost 2 bases and the V segment lost 1 base, leaving 5 bases of the junction unmatched. Written as DNA, the CDR3 is TGTGCCAGCTCACCACTTGGCGGGGGGAACACAGATACGCAGTATTTT. It yields the protein CASSPLGGGNTDTQYF.

The rearrangement links TRBV7-3 to TRBJ1-2; D is unclear. V was trimmed by 0 bases and J by 1 base, leaving 9 bases between them. The CDR3 sequence is 15 residues long. CDR1 and CDR2 (germline): SGHTA, FQGTGA. CDR3 residues: CASSLTGADNYGYTF. The CDR3 nucleotides read TGTGCCAGCAGCTTAACCGGTGCGGATAACTATGGCTACACCTTC.

The table lists this clone with a count of one. The chain carries TRBV2 and TRBJ2-2; 9 nucleotides align to TRBD2. The CDR3 is 16 amino acids. Germline V gene data show CDR1 as SNHLY and CDR2 as FYNNEI. The V gene end was trimmed by 4 bases and the J gene end by 4 bases; junction bases not matched to a gene: 7. Written as DNA, the CDR3 is TGTGCCAGCAGTGGGGATAGCGGGGGCCTCACCGGGGAGCTGTTTTTT. It yields the protein CASSGDSGGLTGELFF.

The rearrangement links TRBV7-8 to TRBJ1-1; possibly TRBD1 for D (6 bases). This CDR3 comprises 16 residues. Germline V gene sequence: CDR1 SGHVS, CDR2 FQNEAQ. The V end was cut by 3 bases, the J end by 0 bases, with 14 bases between. CDR3 protein: CASSLNAGTMNTEAFF. The CDR3 DNA sequence: TGTGCCAGCAGCTTGAACGCCGGGACAATGAACACTGAAGCTTTCTTT.

This chain joins TRBV29-1 and TRBJ2-2, with D perhaps matching TRBD1 (6 bases). The V end lost 7 bases, the J end lost 7 bases, and 16 bases lay between the germline ends. CDR3 length: 13 amino acids. The germline gives CDR1 SQVTM, CDR2 ANQGSEA. The CDR3 loop reads CSALPGDGGELFF. The CDR3 nucleotides read TGCAGCGCCTTGCCAGGGGATGGCGGGGAGCTGTTTTTT.

This clone came up once. The chain carries TRBV5-6 and TRBJ2-2, with a tentative D call TRBD2 (5 bases). Trimming took off 1 base at V and 7 bases at J, with 17 bases between the two ends. The CDR3 length is 16 residues. Germline loops: CDR1 SGHDT, CDR2 YYEEEE. The CDR3 nucleotides read TGTGCCAGCAGCTTGCGGCGGGCTTTTGGTATCGGGGAGCTGTTTTTT. As protein: CASSLRRAFGIGELFF.

The chain combines TRBV5-1 with TRBJ1-2; 7 bases line up with TRBD1. The V and J ends lost 0 bases and 7 bases, in that order; junction bases with no gene match: 9. There are 15 residues in the CDR3. Germline CDR1 reads SGHRS; CDR2 reads YFSETQ. CDR3: CASSLGQGESAGYTF. In nucleotides, the CDR3 is TGCGCCAGCAGCTTGGGTCAGGGGGAGTCGGCTGGCTACACCTTC.

This chain joins TRBV13 and TRBJ1-1; 8 nucleotides line up with TRBD1. This CDR3 spans 15 amino acids. Unmatched junction bases numbered 4, after V lost 4 bases and J lost 0 bases. The germline CDR1 and CDR2 sequences are PRHDT and FYEKMQ (reference sequence). This chain's CDR3 is CASSSRTGMNTEAFF. The CDR3, as DNA: TGTGCCAGCAGCTCTCGGACAGGGATGAACACTGAAGCTTTCTTT.

This chain connects TRBV5-1 to TRBJ1-1, with D unresolved. Trimming stripped 1 base from V and 2 bases from J, with 6 bases between. This CDR3 region has 13 residues. Germline CDR1 and CDR2: SGHRS and YFSETQ. The CDR3 region is CASSLSRNTEAFF. CDR3 DNA sequence: TGCGCCAGCAGCTTGTCTAGAAACACTGAAGCTTTCTTT.

The chain employs TRBV7-2 and TRBJ2-3; TRBD1 agrees at 8 bases. Germline-derived CDR1 and CDR2 are SGHTA and FQGNSA. V lost 2 bases to trimming and J lost 1 base; unmatched junction nucleotides: 8. This CDR3 has 17 amino acids. The CDR3 spells CASSLQTGATRTDTQYF. The CDR3 nucleotides read TGTGCCAGCAGCTTACAGACAGGGGCCACTCGCACAGATACGCAGTATTTT.

The rearrangement uses TRBV4-1 and TRBJ2-3; 10 bases line up with TRBD2. This CDR3 region has 15 residues. The germline CDR1 and CDR2 sequences are MGHRA and YSYEKL. Losses at the gene ends were 7 bases for V and 1 base for J; bases not matched to a gene: 5. This CDR3 is CASNPSGGGTDTQYF. The CDR3, as DNA: TGCGCCAGCAACCCCAGCGGGGGGGGCACAGATACGCAGTATTTT.

This clone showed up just a few times. This chain links TRBV19 with TRBJ1-2; no definite D call. The germline V gene encodes CDR1 LNHDA and CDR2 SQIVND (reference sequence). The CDR3 contains 13 residues. Trimming took 2 bases from V and 8 from J, leaving 12 bases between them. CDR3 nucleotides: TGTGCCAGTAGTATACTCGGGGTTGGGGGCTACACCTTC. Protein product: CASSILGVGGYTF.

The chain joins TRBV2 to TRBJ2-7; a possible D gene is TRBD1 (5 bases). This CDR3 has 13 residues. Germline V gene lookup returns CDR1 SNHLY and CDR2 FYNNEI. V was clipped by 7 bases and J by 2 bases, with 12 bases between them. Here the CDR3 DNA reads TGTGCCAGCATCAGGGTGGGTACCTACGAGCAGTACTTC. Protein product: CASIRVGTYEQYF.